Sequencing of this TCR beta chain was carried out in a study of human T cells and chemical hapten exposure. Looking at the study overall: Patients additionally received therapeutic doses of diphenylcyclopropenone on the scalp once a week, and this continued throughout the approximately 25-week study. Small differences in pooled library volume mainly drove the variation in TCR yields per sample.

This clonotype was found many times. Germline values: CDR1 MDHEN, CDR2 SYDVKM. This CDR3 comprises 14 residues. The V and J ends lost 6 bases and 8 bases respectively, with 16 bases between them. Using its own MiXCR run on the RACE reads, TCRdb lists one record per CDR3 protein. The repertoire holds a few hundred thousand distinct CDR3 sequences, with about 6% as singletons. As to time point: patch test 2, 6 weeks after DPC sensitization. Described treatment: therapeutic diphenylcyclopropenone sensitization with weekly scalp DPC. Blood draws came before every patch-test application. Unfractionated whole blood was the source from which total RNA was extracted.

The V gene is TRBV28, the J gene TRBJ1-4, with D uncertain. The source was whole blood, collected in connection with sensitization to the hapten diphenylcyclopropenone (DPC). The TCR comes from a woman between 18 and 30 years old with alopecia areata. Some clones in this sample may be carry-over from other donors' samples. The CDR3 here is CASSYETYLEKLFF. In DNA form, the CDR3 reads TGTGCCAGCAGCTACGAGACCTACTTAGAAAAACTGTTTTTT. Looking up the rest from reference TRBV28 and TRBJ1-4 gives the full variable domain: DVKVTQSSRYLVKRTGEKVFLECVQDMDHENMFWYRQDPGLGLRLIYFSYDVKMKEKGDIPEGYSVSREKKERFSLILESASTNQTSMYLCASSYETYLEKLFFGSGTQLSVL.